Given below is one T cell receptor beta chain in context. Measured with immunoSEQ multiplex PCR; TCRdb has only the in-frame clones, and not every one. The repertoire holds roughly 100,000 clones, with around 93% as singletons. This record belongs to a study of PD-1 blockade in classical Hodgkin lymphoma. The time point here: cycle 4 day 1 (C4D1), after around six weeks of nivolumab. Brentuximab vedotin exposure varied among the patients, all of whom had relapsed after autologous stem cell transplantation. The V end was cut by 6 bases, the J end by 3 bases, with 18 bases between. Germline CDR1 LNHDA, CDR2 SQIVND (reference sequence). The CDR3 runs to 15 residues.

Sequencing was performed on peripheral blood mononuclear cells (PBMCs), taken before the fourth cycle of nivolumab. The clonotype was recovered from a human donor with classical Hodgkin lymphoma. The rearrangement joins TRBV19 to TRBJ2-7, with a weak D call TRBD2 (6 bases). The chain's CDR3 is CASSIRPRGGYEQYF. CDR3 sequence (DNA): TGTGCCAGTAGCATCAGACCCCGGGGAGGCTACGAGCAGTACTTC.